The 8 T cell receptor beta chains below all came from one sample that was sequenced in a study of blood T cells in healthy people across ages. The use of a sample-barcoded 5' primer and a J-beta primer mix characterized a second PCR of roughly 6 to 11 cycles. TCRdb reprocessed the 5' RACE reads with MiXCR, giving one entry per CDR3 protein. The sample lists 1.5 million to 1.9 million distinct CDR3 sequences; around 40% were seen once. The sequenced material came from blood. These receptors came from a woman between 18 and 30 years old in good health.

The CDR3 DNA reads as TGTGCCACCAGCAGAGATCCCGGCACCATGAACACTGAAGCTTTCTTT. Amino acid sequence: CATSRDPGTMNTEAFF. The V gene is TRBV15, the J gene TRBJ1-1; unclear D gene. The length of the CDR3 is 16 residues. CDR1 is LNHNV, CDR2 YYDKDF, per germline (reference sequence). The germline V and J ends were trimmed by 0 bases and 0 bases, with 11 bases remaining between them. The variable domain in full, completed from reference TRBV15 and TRBJ1-1, reads DAMVIQNPRYQVTQFGKPVTLSCSQTLNHNVMYWYQQKSSQAPKLLFHYYDKDFNNEADTPDNFQSRRPNTSFCFLDIRSPGLGDTAMYLCATSRDPGTMNTEAFFGQGTRLTVV.

This clonotype appeared once. The rearrangement links TRBV2 to TRBJ2-1; 10 nucleotides agree with TRBD2. The germline V gene encodes CDR1 SNHLY and CDR2 FYNNEI. V lost 8 bases, J lost 8 bases, and 6 bases stayed unmatched. The CDR3 is made up of 13 amino acids. CDR3 loop: CASPGLALDEQFF. The DNA of the CDR3 is TGTGCCAGCCCGGGACTAGCGTTAGATGAGCAGTTCTTC.

The J gene is TRBJ1-2, the V gene TRBV3-1, with TRBD1 matching over 12 bases. Trimming at V came to 4 bases and at J to 3 bases, leaving 9 bases not matched to a gene. There are 17 residues in the CDR3. In germline, CDR1 is LGHDT, CDR2 YNNKEL (reference sequence). Here the CDR3 DNA reads TGTGCCAGCAGCCGCCCACCCGGGACAGGGGGCGACTATGGCTACACCTTC. Translation gives CASSRPPGTGGDYGYTF.

A note on this clonotype: A single base separates this from a much larger clone, so it may be a read error. The rearrangement joins TRBV7-6 to TRBJ2-1, with D possibly called TRBD1 or TRBD2 (5 bases each). The J call may be in error: the DNA end matches TRBJ2-7 better. This CDR3 comprises 14 residues. Germline assignment: CDR1 SGHVS and CDR2 FNYEAQ. CDR3 amino acids: CASSSAGTYNEQYF. DNA for the CDR3: TGTGCCAGCAGCTCAGCCGGGACCTACAATGAGCAGTACTTC.

This clonotype appeared a few times. The genes are TRBV20-1 and TRBJ2-3, with D perhaps matching TRBD2 (6 bases). CDR3 length: 15 residues. V lost 3 bases and J lost 0, with 13 bases in between. Germline V gives CDR1 DFQATT, CDR2 SNEGSKA (reference sequence). The CDR3 region has the DNA TGCAGTGCTAGGGGTGCGGGGCTCAGCACAGATACGCAGTATTTT. Residues: CSARGAGLSTDTQYF.

This clonotype was seen more than once but under ten times. The V gene is TRBV4-3, the J gene TRBJ1-6; tentative D call: TRBD1 (6 bases). The germline V and J ends were trimmed by 1 base and 6 bases, with 25 bases remaining between them. In germline, CDR1 is LGHNA, CDR2 YSLEER. This CDR3 has 20 amino acids. The CDR3 loop reads CASSQGTSGTLRTPNSPLHF. CDR3 sequence (DNA): TGCGCCAGCAGCCAAGGGACCTCCGGGACACTCCGCACGCCTAATTCACCCCTCCACTTT.

The table lists this clonotype with a count of one. CDR3 sequence reads: CASSQAPRTDTQYF. In nucleotides, the CDR3 is TGCGCCAGCAGCCAAGCGCCTCGCACAGATACGCAGTATTTT. The rearrangement uses TRBV4-1 and TRBJ2-3; D uncertain. Looked up from germline, CDR1 is MGHRA and CDR2 is YSYEKL. Trimming took 1 base from V and 1 from J, leaving 6 bases between them. The CDR3 is 14 residues long.

This clonotype was observed a few times. The junction and the germline gene differ at one end; a read error may be behind it. V is TRBV20-1 and J is TRBJ2-1; 7 positions match TRBD2. The CDR3 consists of 11 residues. Germline V CDR1 and CDR2: DFQATT, SNEGSKA (reference sequence). This CDR3 is CSARAGTQQFF. For the CDR3, the DNA is TGCAGTGCGAGAGCGGGAACTCAGCAGTTCTTC.